This T cell receptor beta chain was documented in a study of T cells in Graves' hyperthyroidism and ophthalmopathy (dated by TCRdb to between 2019 and 2020). Describing the broader study: Peripheral blood was sampled at the time of initial diagnosis, prior to any treatment. To identify TCR V-J signatures that set the groups apart, the researchers used a discovery cohort of 100 or so patients, made up of 43 with Graves' ophthalmopathy and about 59 with stable Graves' hyperthyroidism. An independent validation cohort of 18 to 20 hyperthyroidism patients and approximately 15 patients who later progressed to ophthalmopathy tested prospective prediction of ophthalmopathy. The 100 discovery patients were divided at random into training and test sets in a 7:3 ratio. In more than 5 Graves' hyperthyroidism patients, the study also compared T-cell repertoires from thyroid tissue with T-cell repertoires from blood. Once sampling was done, hyperthyroidism patients were given methimazole at a starting dose of 30 mg daily, whereas ophthalmopathy patients were given high-dose intravenous methylprednisolone. According to the paper, TCR Vbeta CDR3 sequencing was carried out on 120 to 150 peripheral blood samples, which came from approximately 41 ophthalmopathy, roughly 75 hyperthyroidism and around 17 progressor patients. Paper-wide results and their limitations: In validation, the model predicted progression to ophthalmopathy a median of around 6.5 months before onset, with over 55% sensitivity and roughly 72% specificity. Most expanded thyroid clonotypes (frequency above 0.001) were also detected in blood, a finding suggesting that blood repertoires may reflect thyroid immune responses. A 13 V-J signature model separated ophthalmopathy from stable hyperthyroidism, with over 85% sensitivity and roughly 82% specificity in cross-validation and 80%/75% in testing. No statistical method was used to fix the sample size in advance, and group allocation was not hidden from the investigators.

This clonotype was counted many times. What antigen it recognizes has not been identified. Base qualities were left out, and no much larger clone turns up one base away. TCR beta CDR3 regions were amplified from RNA transcripts. The TCR CDR3 was subjected to a first round of RT-PCR using the HTBI primer set and the Qiagen OneStep RT-PCR kit. Libraries were constructed in a second round of multiplex PCR, after which size selection and purification were performed. The libraries were sequenced on an Illumina HiSeq2000 using paired-end 100 bp reads. As for the original processing: Raw data were processed with SOAPnuke, discarding reads with adapters, uncalled bases, mean Phred below 15, or no exact constant-primer or identifier match. COPE v1.2.5 was used to merge the high-quality paired reads, and each unique nucleotide sequence was defined as a clonotype. Clonotypes were aligned to IMGT TRBV, TRBD and TRBJ reference segments using MiTCR v1.1. The analysis included only V-J combinations with a frequency above 0.0001, which together covered 98% to 99.2% of the repertoires. A TCS score was defined as the ratio between F50 (clonal expansion) and ExV (chaos), using BLOSUM62-based TCRdist between CDR3 peptides within each V-J. Welch's t-statistics and random forest reduced 450 to 600 V-J features to some 14, which were used in a naive Bayes classifier (R e1071). Starting from the raw public reads, TCRdb applied fastp trimming at Q25, assembled clones with MiXCR and retained in-frame beta chains. Here each entry gathers all rows of one CDR3 protein and keeps the most common genes and DNA. The V and J calls come from TCRdb's annotation, not from the publication. The table for this sample lists 350,000 or so distinct CDR3 sequences; about a sixth of them were counted only once. Of the sample, almost 35% falls within the top ten clones.

Hyperthyroidism patients were newly diagnosed, with disease duration under 2 months, and aged 18 to 65 years. Any patient with an uncontrolled infection, another autoimmune disease, pregnancy or lactation was excluded. Clinical symptoms, serum thyroxine and TRAb, thyroid ultrasound, and orbital computed tomography formed the basis for the diagnoses. Blood from progressor patients was collected at the time of first diagnosis with hyperthyroidism, before any ophthalmopathy symptoms had appeared. Ficoll-Paque density gradient centrifugation was used to isolate PBMCs from approximately 10 ml of fresh peripheral blood. Progressor patients were defined as those initially diagnosed with Graves' hyperthyroidism in whom ophthalmopathy developed during follow-up. Total RNA was extracted with Trizol reagent, and quality was checked on an Agilent 2100 Bioanalyzer. The specimen was blood. The source is a woman under 40 with Graves' hyperthyroidism that later progressed to Graves' ophthalmopathy.

The DNA sequence is TGTGCCAGCAGAGCAACAGGGTCCGCGAACACCGGGGAGCTGTTTTTT. This gives the protein CASRATGSANTGELFF. The chain is assembled from TRBV13 and TRBJ2-2, with TRBD1 perhaps the D gene, on 6 matching bases. Deletion took 6 bases off V and 0 bases off J, with a span of 14 bases between the germline ends. Measured from the cysteine to the phenylalanine, the CDR3 is 16 residues long. Only the CDR3 portion is preserved as DNA: 48 bases, with reading frame beginning at the first base. Based on the germline V gene (reference sequence), the CDR1 and CDR2 sequences are PRHDT and FYEKMQ.